A selection of T cell receptor beta chains follows, all from one sample in a study of cytomegalovirus exposure and HLA in healthy donors. Assay used: immunoSEQ multiplex PCR; TCRdb lists only in-frame clones, some missing. The sample consists of 140,000 to 150,000 clones, approximately 80% of them appearing once. Material: PBMCs. The receptor set was obtained from a woman aged 18-30 years in good health and CMV-seropositive. Both conserved end residues are part of each CDR3. D genes are given only for firm matches. For some rows the clone size is stated as once, few or many, or as a class when expanded; others skip it.

CDR3 DNA: TGTGCCAGCTCGGAACAGATTTACCAAGAGACCCAGTACTTC
CDR3 protein: CASSEQIYQETQYF
V gene: TRBV2
clone size: .
J gene: TRBJ2-5
D gene: .

CDR3 DNA: TGTGCCAGCAGCCAAAGGACAGGGAGGAACACTGAAGCTTTCTTT
CDR3 protein: CASSQRTGRNTEAFF
V gene: TRBV14
clone size: .
J gene: TRBJ1-1
D gene: TRBD1

CDR3 DNA: TGCGCCAGCAGCTTAAAAACCGGGACAGAGGGGAAGCAGTACTTC
CDR3 protein: CASSLKTGTEGKQYF
V gene: TRBV5-1
clone size: .
J gene: TRBJ2-7
D gene: TRBD1

CDR3 DNA: TGTGCCAGCAGCCATACGACAGGGCAAGAGACCCAGTACTTC
CDR3 protein: CASSHTTGQETQYF
V gene: TRBV11-2
clone size: few
J gene: TRBJ2-5
D gene: TRBD1

CDR3 DNA: TGTGCCTGGGCGGCCGGGACAGGGAGCTATGGCTACACCTTC
CDR3 protein: CAWAAGTGSYGYTF
V gene: TRBV30
clone size: .
J gene: TRBJ1-2
D gene: TRBD1

CDR3 DNA: TGTGCCAGCAGTTACCCTTCAGGGGCTGAAGCTTTCTTT
CDR3 protein: CASSYPSGAEAFF
V gene: TRBV6-5
clone size: once
J gene: TRBJ1-1
D gene: .

CDR3 DNA: TGTGCCAGCAGCTTCTGGGACAGGGCGGAGCAGTACTTC
CDR3 protein: CASSFWDRAEQYF
V gene: TRBV27
clone size: .
J gene: TRBJ2-7
D gene: TRBD1

CDR3 DNA: TGTGCCAGCAGCGGCACCGGGACTAGCGGGGGGGCGGAGACCCAGTACTTC
CDR3 protein: CASSGTGTSGGAETQYF
V gene: TRBV7-2
clone size: .
J gene: TRBJ2-5
D gene: TRBD2

CDR3 DNA: TGTGCCAGCAGTCGGGGGACAGGGATCGGTTCATTGTTGAACACTGAAGCTTTCTTT
CDR3 protein: CASSRGTGIGSLLNTEAFF
V gene: TRBV27
clone size: .
J gene: TRBJ1-1
D gene: TRBD1

CDR3 DNA: TGCAGCGCTAGCGACACGTCCGATATAAACACCATATATTTT
CDR3 protein: CSASDTSDINTIYF
V gene: TRBV29-1
clone size: .
J gene: TRBJ1-3
D gene: .

CDR3 DNA: TGTGCCAGCAGTCCCCCGAGACTAGCGGGGGCTCTCGAGCAGTACTTC
CDR3 protein: CASSPPRLAGALEQYF
V gene: TRBV27
clone size: .
J gene: TRBJ2-7
D gene: TRBD2

CDR3 DNA: TGTGCCAGCAGCTCGGGGGGGGGTAGGGATGAAAAACTGTTTTTT
CDR3 protein: CASSSGGGRDEKLFF
V gene: TRBV7-6
clone size: few
J gene: TRBJ1-4
D gene: .

CDR3 DNA: TGTGCCAGTAGGACAGCCACTGAAGCTTTCTTT
CDR3 protein: CASRTATEAFF
V gene: TRBV19
clone size: many
J gene: TRBJ1-1
D gene: .

CDR3 DNA: TGTGCCAGCAGCCCACCGGGACTACCTATCGAGACCCAGTACTTC
CDR3 protein: CASSPPGLPIETQYF
V gene: TRBV7-9
clone size: .
J gene: TRBJ2-5
D gene: TRBD2

CDR3 DNA: TGTGCCAGCAGTCGCGGGGTAGCTGAAGCTTTCTTT
CDR3 protein: CASSRGVAEAFF
V gene: TRBV28
clone size: .
J gene: TRBJ1-1
D gene: .

CDR3 DNA: TGCGCCAGCAGTGAACAGCCTAACACTGAAGCTTTCTTT
CDR3 protein: CASSEQPNTEAFF
V gene: TRBV10-1
clone size: .
J gene: TRBJ1-1
D gene: .

CDR3 DNA: TGCGCCAGCAGGTCCGGGACTAGCGGGGGGGCAAGCTCCTACAATGAGCAGTTCTTC
CDR3 protein: CASRSGTSGGASSYNEQFF
V gene: TRBV10-2
clone size: .
J gene: TRBJ2-1
D gene: TRBD2

CDR3 DNA: TGCGCCAGCAGCCAAGCCGAGGGAGTCCAGCAGTACTTC
CDR3 protein: CASSQAEGVQQYF
V gene: TRBV4-3
clone size: .
J gene: TRBJ2-7
D gene: .

CDR3 DNA: TGCGCCAGCAGCTACCGGGACAGGAACACCGGGGAGCTGTTTTTT
CDR3 protein: CASSYRDRNTGELFF
V gene: TRBV5-1
clone size: .
J gene: TRBJ2-2
D gene: TRBD1

CDR3 DNA: TGTGCCAGCAGCTCCGGGACAGGGGGATACTATGGCTACACCTTC
CDR3 protein: CASSSGTGGYYGYTF
V gene: TRBV7-2
clone size: .
J gene: TRBJ1-2
D gene: TRBD1

CDR3 DNA: TGTGCCAGCAGTTTATCTTTCTTAGGGACAGGGGGGGCCAATGAGCAGTTCTTC
CDR3 protein: CASSLSFLGTGGANEQFF
V gene: TRBV27
clone size: .
J gene: TRBJ2-1
D gene: TRBD1

CDR3 DNA: TGCGCCAGCAGCTTGGCCCAGGGTTGGAGTGGCTACACCTTC
CDR3 protein: CASSLAQGWSGYTF
V gene: TRBV5-1
clone size: .
J gene: TRBJ1-2
D gene: .

CDR3 DNA: TGTGCCAGCAGTTTAGCGGGGGGGAGCAATGAGCAGTTCTTC
CDR3 protein: CASSLAGGSNEQFF
V gene: TRBV6-6
clone size: .
J gene: TRBJ2-1
D gene: TRBD2

CDR3 DNA: TGTGCCTGGAGGGAACATCCAGGGACAGCCTACGAGCAGTACTTC
CDR3 protein: CAWREHPGTAYEQYF
V gene: TRBV30
clone size: few
J gene: TRBJ2-7
D gene: TRBD1

CDR3 DNA: TGTGCCTGGAACCACCCGACGGGCCGCTCCGGCGGGCTGTTTTTT
CDR3 protein: CAWNHPTGRSGGLFF
V gene: TRBV30
clone size: .
J gene: TRBJ1-4
D gene: .

CDR3 DNA: TGTGCCAGCAGTTGGGGGGGACAGGGGACAGATACGCAGTATTTT
CDR3 protein: CASSWGGQGTDTQYF
V gene: TRBV6-5
clone size: few
J gene: TRBJ2-3
D gene: TRBD1

CDR3 DNA: TGTGCCAGCAGCTCGTCGGGACTTCTGATAAATTCACCCCTCCACTTT
CDR3 protein: CASSSSGLLINSPLHF
V gene: TRBV5-6
clone size: .
J gene: TRBJ1-6
D gene: .

CDR3 DNA: TGTGCCAGCAGTGCGGGGGACTATGGCTACACCTTC
CDR3 protein: CASSAGDYGYTF
V gene: TRBV6-6
clone size: .
J gene: TRBJ1-2
D gene: .